This is a list of T cell receptor beta chains from one sample in a study of blood T cell repertoires in COVID-19. Profiled with immunoSEQ multiplex PCR; TCRdb holds only in-frame clones, not every one. The table has just over 300,000 clones, roughly 86% seen once. The specimen was peripheral blood. The source of these receptors is a woman under 40 with COVID-19, enrolled during active disease. Each CDR3 is given with its conserved first and last residue. For some rows the clone size is stated as once, few or many, or as a class when expanded; others skip it.

cdr3_aa	v_call	clone_size
CASRPDRGFLNTEAFF	TRBV5-4	.
CASSSGSASNEQFF	TRBV27	.
CASSDLGTEVGFLFF	TRBV25-1	.
CASNQGGSADTQYF	TRBV2	.
CASSEGETGPLPQHF	TRBV6-1	few
CASSYQTGADSPLHF	TRBV6-5	once
CASRADTQYF	TRBV19	.
CSGALAAWDTQYF	TRBV29-1	.
CASSFRTPATNEKLFF	TRBV3-1/TRBV3-2	.
CASSTGTSSYNEQFF	TRBV5-5	.
CASSLGQGVQPQHF	TRBV7-9	once
CASSLHRDSRTNEKLFF	TRBV5-6	once
CASSPTGDGYTF	TRBV18	.
CASSMAGVIYEQYF	TRBV19	.
CASSLSADGYTF	TRBV6-5	.
CASSPYSGRNEQFF	TRBV6-6	.
CASSLGGSAYGYTF	TRBV7-2	.
CASSYSLEGGQPQHF	TRBV6-5	few
CAAKGALLYEQYF	TRBV6-7	.
CAWTSVGAAEAFF	TRBV30	.
CASSEAAMTGGLYEQYF	TRBV6-1	once
CCSGGAGGTQYF	TRBV12-3/TRBV12-4	.